These T cell receptor beta chains were read from a single sample in a study of T cells in Graves' hyperthyroidism and ophthalmopathy. TCRdb reprocessed the multiplex PCR reads via MiXCR and lists one record per CDR3 protein. Of more than 300,000 distinct CDR3 sequences in the sample, about 14% were seen once. Sequenced sample: blood. These receptors originate from a woman between 25 and 40 years old with Graves' hyperthyroidism. The CDR3 runs from the conserved cysteine through the conserved F or W. Each record gives: V gene, D gene, clone size, J gene, CDR3 DNA, CDR3 protein. The D gene is left open where the match is weak. Where a row states a size, it is once, few, many or the class of an expanded clone; other rows omit it.

>TRBV20-1|-|few|TRBJ2-1
TGCAGTGCTAGTAAGGCCCAAATTACCCCGGCCTACAATGAGCAGTTCTTC
CSASKAQITPAYNEQFF
>TRBV7-9|TRBD2|many|TRBJ2-5
TGTGCCAGCAGAAGCTGGGCGGGAGAAGAGACCCAGTACTTC
CASRSWAGEETQYF
>TRBV20-1|-|many|TRBJ2-7
TGCAGTGCTAGGCCCGGACGGACGAGCGGAGCCGAGCAGTACTTC
CSARPGRTSGAEQYF
>TRBV6-9|-|-|TRBJ2-7
TGTGCCAGCAGTTGGACCCCACCTTGGGTTCCGACCTACGAGCAGTACTTC
CASSWTPPWVPTYEQYF
>TRBV6-1|-|-|TRBJ2-1
TGTGCCAGCAGTGAATTGTGGTTAGCATCGGATGAGCAGTTCTTC
CASSELWLASDEQFF
>TRBV11-2|TRBD1|many|TRBJ2-5
TGTGCCAGCAGCTTAACAGGGGGCCAGGAGACCCAGTACTTC
CASSLTGGQETQYF
>TRBV19|TRBD2|-|TRBJ2-1
TGTGCCAGTAGTATAGGCCACCAGCCGCTAGCGGGAGTGTACAATGAGCAGTTCTTC
CASSIGHQPLAGVYNEQFF
>TRBV19|-|once|TRBJ2-1
TGTGCCAGTAGCCCCGGCGGGCGGGCGCGTCCCTACAATGAGCAGTTCTTC
CASSPGGRARPYNEQFF
>TRBV7-9|-|few|TRBJ2-7
TGTGCCAGCAGCGAGGACGGAGCGTCCTACGAGCAGTACTTC
CASSEDGASYEQYF
>TRBV14|-|few|TRBJ1-1
TGTGCCAGCAAAGGATTGAAAGAGAACACTGAAGCTTTCTTT
CASKGLKENTEAFF
>TRBV5-1|-|few|TRBJ2-2
TGCGCCAGCAGGTCAGCTGGCTCCAACACCGGGGAGCTGTTTTTT
CASRSAGSNTGELFF
>TRBV6-1|TRBD1|many|TRBJ1-5
TGTGCCAGCGGGTTACAGGGGGGAAATCAGCCCCAGCATTTT
CASGLQGGNQPQHF
>TRBV27|-|few|TRBJ1-5
TGTGCCAGCAGTTTACCCCACTACCAGGGACTCAGAGATAGCAATCAGCCCCAGCATTTT
CASSLPHYQGLRDSNQPQHF
>TRBV11-2|-|-|TRBJ2-5
TGTGCCAGCAGCTTATCGGGGCCCCCGGGGTACTTC
CASSLSGPPGYF
>TRBV5-1|TRBD2|few|TRBJ2-5
TGCGCCAGCAGCACCCGGGAGGGCGGGACCCAGTACTTC
CASSTREGGTQYF
>TRBV7-9|-|few|TRBJ1-6
TGTGCCAGCAGACCCTCCGGGGGGAGATCACCCCTCCACTTT
CASRPSGGRSPLHF
>TRBV28|-|many|TRBJ2-5
TGTGCCAGCAGTTTCCGGTTAGGCCAAGAGACCCAGTACTTC
CASSFRLGQETQYF
>TRBV24-1|TRBD1|few|TRBJ2-2
TGTGCCACCAGAAGGGACAGTAGTACCGGGGAGCTGTTTTTT
CATRRDSSTGELFF
>TRBV27|-|many|TRBJ2-3
TGTGCCAGCAGCAAAACCCCCGCTACAGGGGGGGCCACAGATACGCAGTATTTT
CASSKTPATGGATDTQYF
>TRBV2|TRBD2|many|TRBJ2-1
TGTGCCAGCCATAGCGGGACACCTGAGCAGTTCTTC
CASHSGTPEQFF
>TRBV7-2|-|many|TRBJ2-6
TGTGCCAGCAGCTTCGGGTCATCTGGGGCCAACGTCCTGACTTTC
CASSFGSSGANVLTF
>TRBV12-3/TRBV12-4|TRBD1|many|TRBJ2-1
TGTGCCAGCAGTTTAAACAGGGGGTTATACAATGAGCAGTTCTTC
CASSLNRGLYNEQFF
>TRBV29-1|-|few|TRBJ2-7
TGCAGCGTTCGGGACTTCTCCTACGAGCAGTACTTC
CSVRDFSYEQYF
>TRBV7-2|-|many|TRBJ1-5
TGTGCCAGCGGGCATGTGGGGAGTGGACAGCCCCAGCATTTT
CASGHVGSGQPQHF
>TRBV11-2|-|few|TRBJ1-4
TGTGCCAGCAGCCCCAGCAGTAGCCACAGGGTCACTAATGAAAAACTGTTTTTT
CASSPSSSHRVTNEKLFF
>TRBV28|-|once|TRBJ2-3
TGTGCCACTACAGGACTTGTCACGGATACGCAGTATTTT
CATTGLVTDTQYF
>TRBV13|-|few|TRBJ2-5
TGTGCCAGCAGCCGGTTAGACGGACAAGAGACCCAGTACTTC
CASSRLDGQETQYF
>TRBV25-1|TRBD1|-|TRBJ2-2
TGTGCCAGCGAAGGGGGCGCGATCCCCGGGGAGCTGTTTTTT
CASEGGAIPGELFF
>TRBV2|TRBD2|many|TRBJ2-7
TGTGCCAGCCAGAACAGTATAGCGGGAGCCAACTACGAGCAGTACTTC
CASQNSIAGANYEQYF
>TRBV12-3/TRBV12-4|TRBD2|many|TRBJ2-3
TGTGCCAGCAGTTCCGGGACTAGCCCTACGCAGTATTTT
CASSSGTSPTQYF
>TRBV7-6|-|-|TRBJ2-7
TGTGCCAGCAGCACCAGTGGAGAAAGCAACTACGAGCAGTACTTC
CASSTSGESNYEQYF
>TRBV6-2/TRBV6-3|-|few|TRBJ2-4
TGTGCCAGCAGACCCGGGGGAGCCAAAAACATTCAGTACTTC
CASRPGGAKNIQYF
>TRBV5-1|-|few|TRBJ2-2
TGCGCCAGCAGCTTGGATGGGCACACCCCAAGGGTGTTTTTT
CASSLDGHTPRVFF
>TRBV12-3/TRBV12-4|TRBD2|many|TRBJ2-7
TGTGCCAGCAGTCCTGGGACTAGCGGAACCTACGAGCAGTACTTC
CASSPGTSGTYEQYF
>TRBV9|TRBD1|-|TRBJ2-1
TGTGCCAGCAGCGTAGTCCTACGGGACAGGGGAGAATTGAATGAGCAGTTCTTC
CASSVVLRDRGELNEQFF
>TRBV7-2|-|-|TRBJ2-7
TGTGCCAGCAGCTTCCTCTCCAGCGGAGCTTACGAGCAGTACTTC
CASSFLSSGAYEQYF
>TRBV30|TRBD2|many|TRBJ2-7
TGTGCCTGGAGTACGGGCGGGAGGGGCGAGCAGTACTTC
CAWSTGGRGEQYF
>TRBV20-1|TRBD1|-|TRBJ2-2
TGCAGTGCTAGGGTGACAGGGGGCGGCGTCGGGGAGCTGTTTTTT
CSARVTGGGVGELFF
>TRBV6-1|TRBD2|many|TRBJ2-3
TGTGCCAGCAGGTCTAGCGGGAGGCACACAGATACGCAGTATTTT
CASRSSGRHTDTQYF
>TRBV10-3|-|-|TRBJ1-2
TGTGCCATCAGACCTAGGGGTCCCGATAATGGCTACACCTTC
CAIRPRGPDNGYTF
>TRBV5-1|TRBD1|few|TRBJ2-7
TGCGCCAGCAGCTTACGGACAGGGGGTGGCGAGCAGTACTTC
CASSLRTGGGEQYF
>TRBV30|TRBD2|few|TRBJ2-1
TGTGCCTGGAGGAGGACTAGCGGTAGGAATGAGCAGTTCTTC
CAWRRTSGRNEQFF
>TRBV2|-|many|TRBJ2-7
TGTGCCAGCAGTAAGGACGGCTACGAGCAGTACTTC
CASSKDGYEQYF
>TRBV11-2|-|-|TRBJ2-2
TGTGCCAGCAGCCCACGAGGGCTTACCGGGGAGCTGTTTTTT
CASSPRGLTGELFF
>TRBV2|TRBD1|many|TRBJ2-2
TGTGCCAGCAGTGAAGCGCCGGGACAGGGGGCCGGGGAGCTGTTTTTT
CASSEAPGQGAGELFF
>TRBV9|-|-|TRBJ2-1
TGTGCCAGCAGCGTAAGGGCTGAGCAGTTCTTC
CASSVRAEQFF
>TRBV12-3/TRBV12-4|TRBD1|few|TRBJ2-7
TGTGCCAGCAGTTTTTTTTACCAGGACAGGGTCCACGAGCAGTACTTC
CASSFFYQDRVHEQYF
>TRBV24-1|TRBD1|few|TRBJ2-1
TGTGCCACCAGCCCCCGGACAGGGACCAATGAGCAGTTCTTC
CATSPRTGTNEQFF
>TRBV29-1|TRBD1|few|TRBJ2-7
TGCAGCGTAGCGCCAACAGGGGCGAGTGGGTACGAGCAGTACTTC
CSVAPTGASGYEQYF
>TRBV3-1|TRBD2|-|TRBJ2-7
TGTGCCAGCAGCCGGGAGCTAGCGGGGGGATCTTCCGAGCAGTACTTC
CASSRELAGGSSEQYF
>TRBV20-1|TRBD2|few|TRBJ2-1
TGCAGTGCCCAAACAGCGGGAGCAGTATTTGCTGAGCAGTTCTTC
CSAQTAGAVFAEQFF
>TRBV12-3/TRBV12-4|-|many|TRBJ2-3
TGTGCCAGCAGTTCGTTAGCGAGTAAGGGCACAGATACGCAGTATTTT
CASSSLASKGTDTQYF
>TRBV27|-|many|TRBJ2-7
TGTGCCAGCAGTACAGCAGGGGGGACTGTAGTCTACGAGCAGTACTTC
CASSTAGGTVVYEQYF
>TRBV27|-|many|TRBJ2-3
TGTGCCAGCAAGTACCGGTCTAGCACAGATACGCAGTATTTT
CASKYRSSTDTQYF
>TRBV4-1|TRBD1|few|TRBJ2-4
TGCGCCAGCAGCCGGACAGGGGGGTATGAGAACATTCAGTACTTC
CASSRTGGYENIQYF
>TRBV6-2/TRBV6-3|TRBD1|many|TRBJ1-5
TGTGCCAGCAGTTACACCGGGACAGGGGAACAGCCCCAGCATTTT
CASSYTGTGEQPQHF
>TRBV24-1|-|-|TRBJ2-1
TGTGCCACCAGTGATCCGGGCGGGCCAAGCTCCTACAATGAGCAGTTCTTC
CATSDPGGPSSYNEQFF
>TRBV3-1|-|few|TRBJ1-4
TGTGCCAGCAGCCAAGATCCTCAACTTGCAACTAATGAAAAACTGTTTTTT
CASSQDPQLATNEKLFF